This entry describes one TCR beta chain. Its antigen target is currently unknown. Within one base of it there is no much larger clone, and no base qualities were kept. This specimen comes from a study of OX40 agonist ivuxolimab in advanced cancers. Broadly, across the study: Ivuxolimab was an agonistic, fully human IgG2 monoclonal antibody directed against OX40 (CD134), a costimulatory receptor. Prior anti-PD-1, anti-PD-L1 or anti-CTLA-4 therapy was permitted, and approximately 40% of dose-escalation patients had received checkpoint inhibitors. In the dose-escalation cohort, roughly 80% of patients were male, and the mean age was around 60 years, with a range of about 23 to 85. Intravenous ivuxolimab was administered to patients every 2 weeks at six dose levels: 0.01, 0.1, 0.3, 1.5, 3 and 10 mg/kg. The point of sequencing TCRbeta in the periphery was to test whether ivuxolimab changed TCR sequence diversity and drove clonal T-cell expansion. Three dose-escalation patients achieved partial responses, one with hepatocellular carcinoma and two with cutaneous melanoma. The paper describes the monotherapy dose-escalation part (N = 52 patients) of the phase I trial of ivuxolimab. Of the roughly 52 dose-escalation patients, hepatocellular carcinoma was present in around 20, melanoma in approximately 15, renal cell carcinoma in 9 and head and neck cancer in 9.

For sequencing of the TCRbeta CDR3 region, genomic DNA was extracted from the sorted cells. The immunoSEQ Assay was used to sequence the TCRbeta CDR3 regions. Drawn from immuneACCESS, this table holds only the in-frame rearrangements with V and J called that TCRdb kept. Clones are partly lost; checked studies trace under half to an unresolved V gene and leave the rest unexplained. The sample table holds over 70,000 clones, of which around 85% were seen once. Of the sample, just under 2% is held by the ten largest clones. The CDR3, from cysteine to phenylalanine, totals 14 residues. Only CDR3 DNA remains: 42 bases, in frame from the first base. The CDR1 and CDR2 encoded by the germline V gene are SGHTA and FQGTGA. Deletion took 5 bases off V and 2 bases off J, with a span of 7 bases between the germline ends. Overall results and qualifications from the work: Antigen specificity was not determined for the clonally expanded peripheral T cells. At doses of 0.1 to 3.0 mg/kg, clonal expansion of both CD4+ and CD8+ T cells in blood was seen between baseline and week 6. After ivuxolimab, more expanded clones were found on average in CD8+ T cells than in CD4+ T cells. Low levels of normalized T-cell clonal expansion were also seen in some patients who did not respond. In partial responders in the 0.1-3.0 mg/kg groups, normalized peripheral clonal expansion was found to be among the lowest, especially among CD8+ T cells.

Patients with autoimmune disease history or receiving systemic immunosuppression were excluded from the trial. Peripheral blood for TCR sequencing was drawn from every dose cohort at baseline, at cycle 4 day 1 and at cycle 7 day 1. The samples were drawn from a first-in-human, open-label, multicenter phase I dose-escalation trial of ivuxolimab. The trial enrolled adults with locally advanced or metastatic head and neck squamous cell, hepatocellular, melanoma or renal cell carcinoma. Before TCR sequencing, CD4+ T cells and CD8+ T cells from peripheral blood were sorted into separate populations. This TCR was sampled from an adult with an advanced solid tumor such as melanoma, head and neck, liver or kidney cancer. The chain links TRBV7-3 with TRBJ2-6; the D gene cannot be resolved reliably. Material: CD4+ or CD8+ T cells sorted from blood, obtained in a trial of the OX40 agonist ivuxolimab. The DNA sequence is TGTGCCAGCAGCCCCTCTACTGGGGCCAACGTCCTGACTTTC. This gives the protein CASSPSTGANVLTF.